This entry is about one TCR beta chain. The sample originates from a study of OX40 agonist ivuxolimab in advanced cancers. Between the trimmed V and J ends, which lost 0 bases and 4 bases, there was a span of 10 bases. Per germline, CDR1 SGHAT and CDR2 FQDESV (reference sequence). The CDR3 contains 14 residues. Some clones are missing from TCRdb's copy, which holds only in-frame ones; the method was immunoSEQ multiplex PCR. The data show fewer than 70,000 clones, roughly nine tenths seen once. Sequencing was performed on CD4+ or CD8+ T cells sorted from blood, taken in a trial of the OX40 agonist ivuxolimab. The chain is built from TRBV11-1 and TRBJ2-7; D gene unclear. This TCR was recovered from an adult with an advanced solid tumor such as melanoma, head and neck, liver or kidney cancer. CDR3: CASSLAFSSYEQYF. The CDR3 nucleotides read TGTGCCAGCAGCTTAGCTTTTAGTTCGTACGAGCAGTACTTC.